The TCR beta chain under discussion was sequenced for a study of T cell changes during pregnancy in multiple sclerosis. V was clipped by 1 base and J by 5 bases; unmatched bases: 5. The CDR3 has 14 amino acids. Looked up from germline, CDR1 is SGHDT and CDR2 is YYEEEE. Clones were sequenced by immunoSEQ multiplex PCR, and TCRdb holds only the in-frame ones, with some missing. The sample lists 75,000 to 85,000 clones, roughly 93% occurring once. The receptor was derived from a female donor with multiple sclerosis, enrolled in a pregnancy study. The chain recombines TRBV5-6 with TRBJ2-5, with 7 bases matching TRBD2. Source: peripheral blood, taken in the second trimester of pregnancy. The CDR3 DNA is TGTGCCAGCAGCTTGAGTGGGGAGGGGGAGACCCAGTACTTC. Translation: CASSLSGEGETQYF.